This T cell receptor (beta chain) was identified in a study of T cell repertoires in cytomegalovirus infection. Study overall: HLA-B-restricted CMV epitopes that are well studied were used alongside recently identified HLA-C-restricted ones. General study points: Clonotype analysis showed dominance of the ex vivo response by HLA-C-restricted CMV-specific TCR beta clonotypes. Individuals carrying CMV plus the relevant HLA were identified by cumulative frequency of public TCR beta families.

TCRdb re-analysed the reads in MiXCR, keeping a single row per CDR3 protein. The table includes 700,000 to 950,000 distinct CDR3 sequences, 30% to 35% detected once. Turning to this clonotype: Antigen unknown.

This CDR3 has 15 residues. The germline V gene encodes CDR1 SGHNT and CDR2 YYREEE (reference sequence). Trimming at V came to 4 bases and at J to 2 bases, leaving 8 bases not matched to a gene. The rearrangement links TRBV5-4 to TRBJ1-2; 7 nucleotides agree with TRBD1. The sequence derives from a human donor in good health (CMV status not recorded). Some clones in this sample may be carry-over from other donors' samples. The sample consisted of cultured CD8+ T cells from PBMCs, taken from culture after CMV antigen stimulation. The CDR3 protein is CASSTPGQLNYGYTF. The CDR3 nucleotides are TGTGCCAGCAGCACCCCGGGACAGCTCAACTATGGCTACACCTTC. Drawing the rest from reference TRBV5-4 and TRBJ1-2, the complete variable domain is ETGVTQSPTHLIKTRGQQVTLRCSSQSGHNTVSWYQQALGQGPQFIFQYYREEENGRGNFPPRFSGLQFPNYSSELNVNALELDDSALYLCASSTPGQLNYGYTFGSGTRLTVV.